This T cell receptor beta chain was captured in a study of blood T cell repertoires in COVID-19. Overall study: PBMCs, B-cell-depleted T cells, or T cells provided the cDNA or gDNA that made up the material.

Clinical histories supplied by participants themselves formed the basis of cohort assignment. Cohort 3 donors counted as recovered after two negative PCRs, clearance, or resolved symptoms. Per the original methods: Counts of nucleated cells, estimated from reference gene primer amplification, were obtained. Generated by immunoSEQ multiplex PCR, the TCRdb table keeps only in-frame clones and is missing some. V, J and clone size are taken as reported in that table, and D and trimming were inferred from the DNA itself. The sample gives 370,000 or so clones, 80% to 90% of which show up once; 1.3% is in the top ten. Trimming pared 3 bases from V and 2 bases from J, leaving 9 bases between. CDR3 length equals 14 residues. CDR1 is MNHEY, CDR2 SMNVEV, per germline (reference sequence).

This sequence joins TRBV27 and TRBJ2-3; D is perhaps TRBD2 (7 bases). The sequence came from a man aged 30 to 45 who had recovered from COVID-19. The sample was PBMCs or T cells enriched from blood (not recorded which). The CDR3 DNA sequence: TGTGCCAGCAGTTTTGGGGGGGCCACAGATACGCAGTATTTT. Protein: CASSFGGATDTQYF.